These 15 T cell receptor beta chains originate from one sample sequenced in a study of blood T cell repertoires in COVID-19. Using immunoSEQ multiplex PCR, the repertoire was profiled, and TCRdb retains in-frame clones only, with some absent. The sample lists a few hundred thousand clones, approximately 84% occurring once. The sequencing sample was made of PBMCs or T cells enriched from blood (not recorded which). Every receptor here comes from a man aged 50-60 years who had recovered from COVID-19.

The chain uses TRBV2 and TRBJ2-1; TRBD2 agrees at 10 bases. CDR1 SNHLY and CDR2 FYNNEI come from the germline V gene. This CDR3 comprises 15 residues. After removal of 6 bases from V and 8 bases from J, the junction contained 10 bases not matched to a gene. The CDR3, as DNA: TGTGCCAGCAGCACAGGACTAGCGGTCTGGGATGAGCAGTTCTTC. Residues: CASSTGLAVWDEQFF.

This rearrangement joins TRBV9 to TRBJ2-3; TRBD2 aligns across 7 bases. J gave up 2 bases and V 4 bases, and 7 bases lay outside the gene matches. The CDR3 is 15 residues long. The germline V gene encodes CDR1 SGDLS and CDR2 YYNGEE. The CDR3 reads CASSPGTTNTDTQYF. The DNA of the CDR3 is TGTGCCAGCAGCCCTGGGACTACCAACACAGATACGCAGTATTTT.

The V and J genes are TRBV5-5 and TRBJ2-7, with 9 bases identical to TRBD1. With 0 bases clipped from V and 0 bases from J, the junction kept 10 bases outside the gene matches. This CDR3 is 18 amino acids long. Germline V CDR1 and CDR2: SGHKS, YYEKEE (reference sequence). The CDR3, as DNA: TGTGCCAGCAGCTTGGAAGGAGGACAGGGGCGTCTCTCCTACGAGCAGTACTTC. The encoded protein is CASSLEGGQGRLSYEQYF.

The rearrangement joins TRBV9 to TRBJ2-7, with D perhaps TRBD1 (6 bases). Germline V lookup: CDR1 SGDLS, CDR2 YYNGEE. Trimming pared 5 bases from V and 0 bases from J, leaving 9 bases between. The CDR3 loop spans 13 amino acids. CDR3 coding DNA: TGTGCCAGCAGTCCGGACAGCTCCTACGAGCAGTACTTC. Protein product: CASSPDSSYEQYF.

The J gene is TRBJ1-2, the V gene TRBV6-5, with 7 positions matching TRBD1. V lost 8 bases, J lost 3 bases, and 6 bases stayed unmatched. The V gene's germline CDR1 is MNHEY and CDR2 SVGAGI. This CDR3 contains 13 residues. The CDR3 DNA follows: TGTGCCAGCCGATTAACAGGGGACTATGGCTACACCTTC. Amino acid sequence: CASRLTGDYGYTF.

The V and J genes are TRBV27 and TRBJ2-2; perhaps TRBD2 as D (7 bases). The V gene's germline CDR1 is MNHEY and CDR2 SMNVEV (reference sequence). Trimming removed 5 bases at V and 7 bases at J, with 23 bases between. This CDR3 has 17 amino acids. CDR3 nucleotides: TGTGCCAGCAGTCCCCGAGGGGGGGCCCGTCCAGGCGGGGAGCTGTTTTTT. This encodes CASSPRGGARPGGELFF.

The chain recombines TRBV6-5 with TRBJ2-4; D remains ambiguous. This CDR3 contains 15 residues. Germline-derived CDR1 and CDR2 are MNHEY and SVGAGI. V was trimmed by 0 bases and J by 0 bases, leaving 6 bases between them. This CDR3 reads CASSYSNRAKNIQYF. Written as DNA, the CDR3 is TGTGCCAGCAGTTACTCGAACAGAGCCAAAAACATTCAGTACTTC.

This chain links TRBV21-1 with TRBJ2-1; no DNA check was done on the table's D call, TRBD1. TRBV21-1 is termed a pseudogene. This CDR3 is built from 20 residues. DNA of the CDR3: TGTGCCAGCAGCAAAGGAAAGGGGGCGAAGGTTCGGAGCTCCTACAATGAGCAGTTCTTC. The encoded protein is CASSKGKGAKVRSSYNEQFF.

This clone was detected many times. The chain employs TRBV5-4 and TRBJ2-3, with 9 bases that match TRBD1. The CDR3 has 18 amino acids. Per germline, CDR1 SGHNT and CDR2 YYREEE (reference sequence). V lost 2 bases and J lost 2; bases outside the gene matches: 12. CDR3 sequence (DNA): TGTGCCAGCAGCTTAACAGGGGGCATGATAACGTACACAGATACGCAGTATTTT. Translated: CASSLTGGMITYTDTQYF.

The gene calls are TRBV5-6 and TRBJ1-5; 8 bases match TRBD1. V lost 0 bases and J lost 6; bases outside the gene matches: 8. CDR1 SGHDT and CDR2 YYEEEE come from the germline V gene. CDR3 size: 16 residues. The CDR3 DNA reads as TGTGCCAGCAGCTTGGGGACAGGGAAAGAGGGTCAGCCCCAGCATTTT. Translation gives CASSLGTGKEGQPQHF.

This clone was recorded only once. V and J are TRBV5-1 and TRBJ1-5; no reliable D call. The V gene's germline CDR1 is SGHRS and CDR2 YFSETQ. Trimming took off 4 bases at V and 8 bases at J, with 16 bases between the two ends. This CDR3 has 14 residues. The DNA of the CDR3 is TGCGCCAGCAGCCGTCAAGGGAGGGAAGAGCCCCAGCATTTT. It encodes CASSRQGREEPQHF. The complete variable domain, with remaining parts taken from reference TRBV5-1 and TRBJ1-5, reads KAGVTQTPRYLIKTRGQQVTLSCSPISGHRSVSWYQQTPGQGLQFLFEYFSETQRNKGNFPGRFSGRQFSNSRSEMNVSTLELGDSALYLCASSRQGREEPQHFGDGTRLSIL.

The chain carries TRBV19 and TRBJ1-1, with 8 bases lining up with TRBD1. The germline CDR1 and CDR2 sequences are LNHDA and SQIVND (reference sequence). The length of the CDR3 is 14 residues. Trimming took 8 bases from V and 4 from J; bases not matched to a gene: 9. The CDR3 coding sequence is TGTGCCAGTGGGACAGGTTTGAGGGGCACTGAAGCTTTCTTT. Residues: CASGTGLRGTEAFF. Full variable domain (missing parts from reference TRBV19 and TRBJ1-1): DGGITQSPKYLFRKEGQNVTLSCEQNLNHDAMYWYRQDPGQGLRLIYYSQIVNDFQKGDIAEGYSVSREKKESFPLTVTSAQKNPTAFYLCASGTGLRGTEAFFGQGTRLTVV.

V is TRBV5-1 and J is TRBJ1-5; TRBD1 agrees at 10 bases. This CDR3 is built from 14 residues. Germline CDR1 is SGHRS and CDR2 is YFSETQ. Trimming at V came to 4 bases and at J to 5 bases, leaving 3 bases not matched to a gene. The CDR3 loop reads CASSTGQGDQPQHF. The CDR3 DNA reads TGCGCCAGCAGCACCGGACAGGGGGATCAGCCCCAGCATTTT.

The chain is built from TRBV4-2 and TRBJ2-1, with 9 nucleotides matching TRBD2. Per germline, CDR1 LGHNA and CDR2 YNFKEQ. This CDR3 region has 18 residues. V lost 1 base, J lost 3 bases, and 10 bases stayed unmatched. DNA for the CDR3: TGTGCCAGCAGCCAAGGAATGGGTAGCGGGAGTCTCTACAATGAGCAGTTCTTC. Amino acids: CASSQGMGSGSLYNEQFF.

The J gene is TRBJ2-7, the V gene TRBV2; D perhaps matches TRBD1 (7 bases). The CDR3 has 14 residues. Germline CDR1 reads SNHLY; CDR2 reads FYNNEI. The V gene lost 6 bases and the J gene lost 3 bases, with 15 bases spanning the gap. The CDR3 DNA reads as TGTGCCAGCAGGGGACCAGGGGGGATCTACGAGCAGTACTTC. It yields the protein CASRGPGGIYEQYF.